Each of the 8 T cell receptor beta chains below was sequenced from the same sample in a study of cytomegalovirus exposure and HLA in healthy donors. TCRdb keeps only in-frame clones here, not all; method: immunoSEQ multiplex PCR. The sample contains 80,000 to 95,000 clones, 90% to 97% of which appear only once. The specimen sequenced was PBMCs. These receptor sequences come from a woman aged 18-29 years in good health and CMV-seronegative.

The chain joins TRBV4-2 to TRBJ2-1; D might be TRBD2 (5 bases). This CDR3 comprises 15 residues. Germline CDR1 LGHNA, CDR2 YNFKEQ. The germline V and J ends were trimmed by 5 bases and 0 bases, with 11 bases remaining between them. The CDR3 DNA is TGTGCCAGCAGCGGAGACGGGAACTCCTACAATGAGCAGTTCTTC. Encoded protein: CASSGDGNSYNEQFF.

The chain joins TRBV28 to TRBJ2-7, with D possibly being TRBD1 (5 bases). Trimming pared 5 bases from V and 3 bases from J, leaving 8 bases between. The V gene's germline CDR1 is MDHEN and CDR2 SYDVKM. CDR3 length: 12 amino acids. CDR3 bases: TGTGCCAGCAGTCAGGGTAGCTACGAGCAGTACTTC. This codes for CASSQGSYEQYF.

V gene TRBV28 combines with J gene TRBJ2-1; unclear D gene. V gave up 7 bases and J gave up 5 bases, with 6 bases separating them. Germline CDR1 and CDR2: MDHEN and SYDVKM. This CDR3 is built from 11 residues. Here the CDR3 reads CASTVNNEQFF. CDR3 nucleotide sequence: TGTGCCAGCACCGTAAACAATGAGCAGTTCTTC.

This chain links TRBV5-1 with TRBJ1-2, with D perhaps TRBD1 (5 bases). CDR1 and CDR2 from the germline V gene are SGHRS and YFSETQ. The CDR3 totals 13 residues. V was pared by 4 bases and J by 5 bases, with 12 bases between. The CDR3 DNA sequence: TGCGCCAGCAGCCCCGGGGGATCTTATGGCTACACCTTC. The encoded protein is CASSPGGSYGYTF.

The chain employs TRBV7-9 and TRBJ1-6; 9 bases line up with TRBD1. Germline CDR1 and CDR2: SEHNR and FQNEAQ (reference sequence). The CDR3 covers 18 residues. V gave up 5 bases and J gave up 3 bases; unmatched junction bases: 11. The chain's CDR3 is CASSVGTGPVFYNSPLHF. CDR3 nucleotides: TGTGCCAGCAGCGTTGGGACAGGGCCAGTTTTCTATAATTCACCCCTCCACTTT. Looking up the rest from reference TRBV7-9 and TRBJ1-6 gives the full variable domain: DTGVSQNPRHKITKRGQNVTFRCDPISEHNRLYWYRQTLGQGPEFLTYFQNEAQLEKSRLLSDRFSAERPKGSFSTLEIQRTEQGDSAMYLCASSVGTGPVFYNSPLHFGNGTRLTVT.

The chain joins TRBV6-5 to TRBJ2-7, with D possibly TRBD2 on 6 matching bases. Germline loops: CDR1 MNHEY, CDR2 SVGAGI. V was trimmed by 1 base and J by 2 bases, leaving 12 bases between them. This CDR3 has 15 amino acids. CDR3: CASSYFRLATYEQYF. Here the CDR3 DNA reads TGTGCCAGCAGTTACTTTCGTCTAGCGACCTACGAGCAGTACTTC.

The CDR3 reads CASLGADTQYF. The CDR3 nucleotides are TGTGCCAGCTTAGGAGCAGATACGCAGTATTTT. This chain joins TRBV25-1 and TRBJ2-3; unclear D gene. Germline CDR1 is MGHDK and CDR2 is SYGVNS. V lost 8 bases and J lost 4, with 7 bases in between. The CDR3 runs 11 residues.

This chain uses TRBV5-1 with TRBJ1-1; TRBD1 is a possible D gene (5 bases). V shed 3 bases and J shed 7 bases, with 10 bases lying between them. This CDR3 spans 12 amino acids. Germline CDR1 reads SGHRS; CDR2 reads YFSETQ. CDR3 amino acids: CASSYDSFEAFF. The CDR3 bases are TGCGCCAGCAGCTACGACAGTTTTGAAGCTTTCTTT.